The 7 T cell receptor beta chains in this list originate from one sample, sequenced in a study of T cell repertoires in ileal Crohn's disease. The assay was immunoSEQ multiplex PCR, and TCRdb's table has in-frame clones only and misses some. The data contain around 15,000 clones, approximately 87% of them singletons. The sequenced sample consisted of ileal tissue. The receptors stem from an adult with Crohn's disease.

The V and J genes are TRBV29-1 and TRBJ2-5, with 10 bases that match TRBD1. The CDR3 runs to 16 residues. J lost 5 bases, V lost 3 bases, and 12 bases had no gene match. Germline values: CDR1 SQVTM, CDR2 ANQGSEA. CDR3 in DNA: TGCAGCGTTGACGGGACCCGACAGGGGGCTGGGGAGACCCAGTACTTC. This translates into CSVDGTRQGAGETQYF.

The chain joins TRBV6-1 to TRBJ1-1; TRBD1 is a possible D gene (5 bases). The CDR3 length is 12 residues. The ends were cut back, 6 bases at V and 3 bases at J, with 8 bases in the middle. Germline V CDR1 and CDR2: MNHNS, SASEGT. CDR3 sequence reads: CASRIRDTEAFF. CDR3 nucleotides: TGTGCCAGCAGAATCAGGGACACTGAAGCTTTCTTT.

CDR3 sequence: CASSEVGGRGWAGANVLTF. DNA for the CDR3: TGTGCCAGCAGTGAAGTAGGCGGCAGGGGGTGGGCTGGGGCCAACGTCCTGACTTTC. The rearrangement links TRBV6-1 to TRBJ2-6, with 7 nucleotides matching TRBD1. The CDR3 is made up of 19 amino acids. The germline CDR1 and CDR2 sequences are MNHNS and SASEGT. The V segment lost 1 base and the J segment 2 bases; nucleotides outside the gene matches: 11.

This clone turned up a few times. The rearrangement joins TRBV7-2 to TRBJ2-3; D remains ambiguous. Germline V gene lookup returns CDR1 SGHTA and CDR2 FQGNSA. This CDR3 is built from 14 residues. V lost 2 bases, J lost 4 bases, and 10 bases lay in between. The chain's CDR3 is CASSLPSMADTQYF. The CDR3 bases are TGTGCCAGCAGCTTACCCTCTATGGCAGATACGCAGTATTTT.

The CDR3, as DNA: TGTGCCAGCAGTTTTAGTAGCGGGGGAGAAGAGACCCAGTACTTC. Translating gives CASSFSSGGEETQYF. The chain combines TRBV27 with TRBJ2-5, with 9 bases fitting TRBD2. The CDR3 has 15 amino acids. Germline trimming cut 3 bases from V and 3 bases from J; bases unmatched to any gene: 5. Germline CDR1 MNHEY, CDR2 SMNVEV (reference sequence).

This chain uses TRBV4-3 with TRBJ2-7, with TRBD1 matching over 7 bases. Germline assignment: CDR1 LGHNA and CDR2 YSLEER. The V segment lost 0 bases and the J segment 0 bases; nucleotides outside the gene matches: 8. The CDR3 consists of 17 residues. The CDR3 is CASSQDPGDSNSYEQYF. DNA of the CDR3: TGCGCCAGCAGCCAAGATCCTGGGGACAGCAACTCCTACGAGCAGTACTTC.

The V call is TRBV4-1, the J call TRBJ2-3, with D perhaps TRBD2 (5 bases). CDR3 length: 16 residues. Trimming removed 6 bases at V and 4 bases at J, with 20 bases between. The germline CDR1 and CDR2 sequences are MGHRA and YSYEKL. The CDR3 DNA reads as TGCGCCAGCAGTCTCATCCAAGCGGCGAATGCAGATACGCAGTATTTT. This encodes CASSLIQAANADTQYF.